The T cell receptor (beta chain) under discussion was sequenced for a study of blood T cell repertoires in COVID-19. The overall study: Whether acute or convalescent, the COVID-19 samples came from the United States, Italy and Spain. The cDNA or gDNA used as material had been derived from T cells, B-cell-depleted T cells, or PBMCs.

Per the authors' pipeline: How many nucleated cells were present was estimated from reference gene primer amplification. TCRdb keeps only in-frame clones here, not all; method: immunoSEQ multiplex PCR. The V and J calls and clone size were taken over from that table, and D and trimming were inferred from the DNA. The sample lists roughly 120,000 clones, 70% to 80% occurring once. The source is a man aged 45-65 years with acute or convalescent COVID-19. The sample comprised peripheral blood.

The DNA for the CDR3 is TGTGCCAGTAGTACGTCCAGCGGAGGGACTGAAGCTTTCTTT. As protein: CASSTSSGGTEAFF. J is TRBJ1-1 and V is TRBV19, with unresolved D. The germline V and J ends were trimmed by 4 bases and 5 bases, with 14 bases remaining between them. CDR1 and CDR2 (germline): LNHDA, SQIVND (reference sequence). This CDR3 contains 14 residues.